This T cell receptor (beta chain) was captured by sequencing in a study of T cells in localized non-small cell lung cancer. Using immunoSEQ multiplex PCR, the repertoire was profiled, and TCRdb retains in-frame clones only, with some absent. The sample has approximately 65,000 clones, 81% seen once. CDR1 is SGHAT and CDR2 is FQNNGV in the germline V gene. The CDR3 is made up of 15 amino acids. Trimming removed 3 bases from V and 2 bases from J, with 12 bases in between. This chain links TRBV11-2 with TRBJ2-3, with D possibly matching TRBD2 (5 bases). This TCR came from a man aged 40 to 75 with stage II lung adenocarcinoma. The material sequenced was PBMCs, taken before any cancer treatment. The DNA for the CDR3 is TGTGCCAGCAGCTTCGGAGGAAGAAACACAGATACGCAGTATTTT. It encodes CASSFGGRNTDTQYF.